The T cell receptor (beta chain) described here comes from a study of tumor-infiltrating lymphocytes in primary liver carcinoma. Whole-study context: Patients, male and female, were 30 to 69 years old. About 3.5 to 8 million productive TCRbeta reads were obtained from the samples, with similar numbers across tissue types. Study outcomes and limitations: Reduced overlap was seen in tumor-adjacent and tumor-blood pairs versus tumor region pairs. The top-250-clone fraction was significantly higher in tumors than in blood (p = 0.039).

Germline DNA was extracted alongside blood RNA, which was obtained from unsorted whole blood. In regard to this clonotype: Its cognate antigen is unknown.

The CDR3 loop spans 15 amino acids. The germline CDR1 and CDR2 sequences are MNHNS and SASEGT. V shed 6 bases, J shed 0 bases, and the junction held 6 bases outside the gene matches. Researchers generated TCR beta cDNA from roughly 510 ng of total RNA, relying on a constant-region primer. Library construction for TCR beta comprised three nested multiplex PCR rounds performed with slightly modified ARM-PCR. Forward primers for TRBV1-TRBV30 and a C-beta reverse primer served the first two PCR rounds, at about 10 cycles each. TCRdb fed the multiplex PCR reads into MiXCR, producing one record per CDR3 protein. The table shows 150,000 to 200,000 distinct CDR3 sequences, with 60% occurring only once.

The sequence came from a man between 40 and 49 years old with primary liver carcinoma and hepatitis B virus infection. This chain joins TRBV6-1 and TRBJ1-1; 8 nucleotides line up with TRBD1. The sequencing input was peripheral blood. The CDR3 sequence is CASRDRAFMNTEAFF. CDR3 DNA sequence: TGTGCCAGCAGGGACAGGGCTTTCATGAACACTGAAGCTTTCTTT.